The entry below describes one TCR beta chain. This CDR3 is built from 12 residues. CDR1 is MNHEY and CDR2 is SMNVEV in the germline V gene (reference sequence). The V end was cut by 5 bases, the J end by 10 bases, with 14 bases between. These data are taken from a study of control samples from healthy donors and cancer patients. Sequencing used immunoSEQ multiplex PCR; TCRdb keeps in-frame clones, though not all of them. The sample contains roughly 130,000 clones, about 93% of which appear only once. This clonotype was obtained from a man younger than 35 in good health. Sequenced input: blood. This chain connects TRBV27 to TRBJ1-1; D unclear. In nucleotides, the CDR3 is TGTGCCAGCAGTCCCGACCTGGACCGAGCTTTCTTT. Protein sequence: CASSPDLDRAFF.